These 20 T cell receptor beta chains were all obtained from the same sample, sequenced in a study of cytomegalovirus exposure and HLA in healthy donors. PCR was performed using 60 Vbeta and 13 Jbeta primers. Profiled with immunoSEQ multiplex PCR; TCRdb holds only in-frame clones, not every one. The sample has about 130,000 clones. Sequenced material: PBMCs. These receptors were taken from a man younger than 40 in good health and CMV-seronegative.

This sequence joins TRBV5-6 and TRBJ2-1, with a weak D call TRBD2 (6 bases). The CDR3 runs 14 residues. Per germline, CDR1 SGHDT and CDR2 YYEEEE. Trimming shortened V by 3 bases and J by 8 bases, and 15 bases separated the two germline ends. DNA for the CDR3: TGTGCCAGCAGCTCCGGGGGAAGGGGCCATGAGCAGTTCTTC. It is translated as CASSSGGRGHEQFF.

V gene TRBV6-5 combines with J gene TRBJ2-7; 9 bases match TRBD1. CDR1 MNHEY and CDR2 SVGAGI come from the germline V gene. CDR3 length: 14 residues. The V and J ends lost 6 bases and 1 base, in that order; junction bases with no gene match: 4. CDR3 residues: CASRETGGSYEQYF. The CDR3, as DNA: TGTGCCAGCAGGGAGACAGGGGGTTCCTACGAGCAGTACTTC.

The chain recombines TRBV6-1 with TRBJ1-1; D remains ambiguous. V was clipped by 4 bases and J by 2 bases, with 8 bases between them. Germline assignment: CDR1 MNHNS and CDR2 SASEGT. The CDR3 runs to 13 residues. As DNA, the CDR3 is TGTGCCAGCAGTGCCTTAGAAAACACTGAAGCTTTCTTT. Amino acids: CASSALENTEAFF.

The chain joins TRBV18 to TRBJ2-2; unclear D gene. CDR3 length equals 16 residues. CDR1 and CDR2 from the germline V gene are KGHSH and LQKENI. Between the trimmed V and J ends, which lost 3 bases and 6 bases, there was a span of 17 bases. The CDR3 nucleotides read TGTGCCAGCTCACCGCCCGCTATGGAGAAGGCCGGGGAGCTGTTTTTT. Its translation is CASSPPAMEKAGELFF.

The chain has TRBV25-1 and TRBJ2-2, with a weak D call TRBD1 (6 bases). V was shortened by 5 bases and J by 5 bases, with 18 bases between the two germline ends. The CDR3 has 16 amino acids. CDR1 and CDR2 from the germline V gene are MGHDK and SYGVNS. The CDR3 sequence: CASSTRQAEVTGELFF. CDR3 nucleotide sequence: TGTGCCAGCAGTACCAGACAGGCCGAAGTGACCGGGGAGCTGTTTTTT.

CDR3 in DNA: TGTGCCAGCAGCTTAGATGGGACAGGGGTTACCAAAAACATTCAGTACTTC. It codes for CASSLDGTGVTKNIQYF. V is TRBV7-9 and J is TRBJ2-4, with 10 nucleotides matching TRBD1. V gave up 1 base and J gave up 2 bases; unmatched junction bases: 5. The CDR3 loop spans 17 amino acids. Germline V gives CDR1 SEHNR, CDR2 FQNEAQ (reference sequence).

V gene TRBV28 combines with J gene TRBJ2-5; no definite D call. The germline V gene has CDR1 MDHEN and CDR2 SYDVKM. Trimming stripped 5 bases from V and 5 bases from J, with 15 bases between. The CDR3 totals 14 residues. For the CDR3, the DNA is TGTGCCAGCAGTGCCTCGTACCCCGGGGAGACCCAGTACTTC. It is translated as CASSASYPGETQYF.

The chain carries TRBV18 and TRBJ2-6; 11 positions agree with TRBD1. CDR1 is KGHSH and CDR2 is LQKENI in the germline V gene. The CDR3 covers 15 residues. Trimming took 3 bases from V and 13 from J; bases not matched to a gene: 8. The CDR3 DNA reads TGTGCCAGCTCACCGGGACAGGGGGGTGCCGGGGTCCTGACTTTC. Translated: CASSPGQGGAGVLTF.

The chain has TRBV28 and TRBJ2-7; D is perhaps TRBD2 (5 bases). Germline V gene lookup returns CDR1 MDHEN and CDR2 SYDVKM. The germline V and J ends were trimmed by 6 bases and 5 bases, with 20 bases remaining between them. The length of the CDR3 is 15 residues. The CDR3 coding sequence is TGTGCCAGCAGGGCTAGAGGGTATCCCCGAGACGAGCAGTACTTC. Residues: CASRARGYPRDEQYF.

The J gene is TRBJ1-4, the V gene TRBV18; possibly TRBD1 for D (5 bases). With 4 bases removed from V and 4 bases from J, the gap between germline ends came to 13 bases. This CDR3 region has 15 residues. Looked up from germline, CDR1 is KGHSH and CDR2 is LQKENI. The CDR3 nucleotides are TGTGCCAGCTCACTACGGGACGGGAGTAATGAAAAACTGTTTTTT. Protein sequence: CASSLRDGSNEKLFF.

The V and J genes are TRBV10-2 and TRBJ2-7; 14 bases are shared with TRBD2. The CDR3 loop spans 14 amino acids. Trimming at V came to 4 bases and at J to 7 bases, leaving 3 bases not matched to a gene. Germline lookup yields CDR1 WSHSY and CDR2 SAAADI. The CDR3 spells CASSGGLAGEEQYF. The CDR3 region has the DNA TGCGCCAGCAGTGGGGGACTAGCGGGAGAGGAGCAGTACTTC.

The chain recombines TRBV11-1 with TRBJ2-1, with TRBD2 identical over 7 bases. Germline V gene sequence: CDR1 SGHAT, CDR2 FQDESV (reference sequence). This CDR3 has 16 residues. J lost 3 bases, V lost 5 bases, and 10 bases had no gene match. The CDR3 DNA follows: TGTGCCAGCAGCCCCCGCGGTAGCGGGCTCTACAATGAGCAGTTCTTC. This encodes CASSPRGSGLYNEQFF. The variable domain in full, completed from reference TRBV11-1 and TRBJ2-1, reads EAEVAQSPRYKITEKSQAVAFWCDPISGHATLYWYRQILGQGPELLVQFQDESVVDDSQLPKDRFSAERLKGVDSTLKIQPAELGDSAMYLCASSPRGSGLYNEQFFGPGTRLTVL.

This rearrangement joins TRBV5-1 to TRBJ2-1; 7 bases fit TRBD2. This CDR3 has 14 residues. Germline loops: CDR1 SGHRS, CDR2 YFSETQ. V dropped 4 bases and J dropped 8; count of bases not matched to a gene: 9. The CDR3 coding sequence is TGCGCCAGCAGCATCGGCGGGAGATGGGATGAGCAGTTCTTC. As protein: CASSIGGRWDEQFF.

This rearrangement joins TRBV5-8 to TRBJ1-4; possibly TRBD1 for D (6 bases). Looked up from germline, CDR1 is SGHTS and CDR2 is YDEGEE. The ends were cut back, 4 bases at V and 7 bases at J, with 17 bases in the middle. The CDR3 loop spans 15 amino acids. The CDR3 protein is CASSNWGGGVEKLFF. As DNA, the CDR3 is TGTGCCAGCAGCAACTGGGGGGGCGGCGTTGAAAAACTGTTTTTT.

The CDR3 nucleotides are TGTGCCAGCTCTGGACAAGGAGTGGAGACCCAGTACTTC. Residues: CASSGQGVETQYF. The chain recombines TRBV18 with TRBJ2-5; a possible D gene is TRBD1 (5 bases). Trimming pared 6 bases from V and 5 bases from J, leaving 13 bases between. The CDR3 is 13 amino acids. Germline CDR1 is KGHSH and CDR2 is LQKENI.

This chain connects TRBV5-4 to TRBJ2-5, with a possible D match to TRBD2 (7 bases). Gene TRBJ2-7 matches the end of the DNA better, so the J call may be wrong. The germline gives CDR1 SGHNT, CDR2 YYREEE (reference sequence). This CDR3 has 14 residues. The CDR3 spells CASRNGGHSYEQYF. The CDR3 DNA is TGTGCCAGCAGGAACGGGGGGCACTCCTACGAGCAGTACTTC.

The chain joins TRBV9 to TRBJ1-3; a weak D match, TRBD1 (6 bases). This CDR3 region has 14 residues. Germline V gene data show CDR1 as SGDLS and CDR2 as YYNGEE. Between the trimmed V and J ends, which lost 4 bases and 6 bases, there was a span of 14 bases. CDR3 nucleotide sequence: TGTGCCAGCAGCCGGGGGGGGGCTGAAAACACCATATATTTT. Translation: CASSRGGAENTIYF.

V usage is TRBV28 and J usage is TRBJ1-1; 8 nucleotides line up with TRBD1. Germline V gene sequence: CDR1 MDHEN, CDR2 SYDVKM. V was pared by 4 bases and J by 1 base, with 11 bases of the junction left unmatched. This CDR3 is 17 amino acids long. DNA for the CDR3: TGTGCCAGCAGTTCGAGGGGGCCTACAGGGGGGAACACTGAAGCTTTCTTT. The encoded protein is CASSSRGPTGGNTEAFF. Full variable domain (outside the CDR3, taken from reference TRBV28 and TRBJ1-1): DVKVTQSSRYLVKRTGEKVFLECVQDMDHENMFWYRQDPGLGLRLIYFSYDVKMKEKGDIPEGYSVSREKKERFSLILESASTNQTSMYLCASSSRGPTGGNTEAFFGQGTRLTVV.

The gene calls are TRBV25-1 and TRBJ1-2, with 9 positions matching TRBD1. In germline, CDR1 is MGHDK, CDR2 SYGVNS. The CDR3 loop spans 14 amino acids. Trimming cost V 6 bases and J 2 bases; bases outside gene matches: 4. The CDR3 loop reads CASRRTGENYGYTF. In DNA form, the CDR3 reads TGTGCCAGCAGGCGGACAGGGGAAAACTATGGCTACACCTTC.

The chain combines TRBV19 with TRBJ1-5, with 9 bases that match TRBD1. The J segment lost 4 bases and the V segment lost 5 bases, leaving 15 bases of the junction unmatched. This CDR3 is 18 amino acids long. Per the germline V gene, CDR1 is LNHDA and CDR2 is SQIVND (reference sequence). CDR3 residues: CASSSLFRDREGNQPQHF. The CDR3 DNA reads TGTGCCAGTAGTTCCCTATTCCGGGACAGGGAAGGGAATCAGCCCCAGCATTTT.